The next 10 T cell receptor beta chains were all read from a single sample in a study of shared clonotypes between healthy human individuals. Clones were sequenced by immunoSEQ multiplex PCR, and TCRdb holds only the in-frame ones, with some missing. The sample lists some 680,000 clones; around 73% were seen once. The sequencing input was memory CD4+ T cells sorted from blood. As to subset: CD45RA-negative fraction. These receptors all come from a woman under 40 in good health.

The rearrangement joins TRBV1 to TRBJ2-7; the listed D gene, TRBD2, was not tested against the DNA. TRBV1 is termed a pseudogene. The CDR3 is 18 residues long. This CDR3 reads CTSSQPRASGRAFYEQYF. The DNA for the CDR3 is TGCACCAGCAGCCAACCGAGGGCTAGCGGGAGGGCCTTCTACGAGCAGTACTTC.

The J gene is TRBJ2-7, the V gene TRBV18; 8 bases align to TRBD1. CDR1 is KGHSH, CDR2 LQKENI, per germline. This CDR3 has 14 amino acids. Trimming cost V 0 bases and J 9 bases; bases outside gene matches: 7. The CDR3 bases are TGTGCCAGCTCACCACCGGTCCAGGGGGCTAGGCAGTACTTC. Translation: CASSPPVQGARQYF.

This clone was observed a single time. The chain recombines TRBV5-1 with TRBJ2-3; 12 nucleotides line up with TRBD2. With V trimmed by 7 bases and J by 3 bases, 6 bases remained unmatched. Germline CDR1 SGHRS, CDR2 YFSETQ. There are 15 residues in the CDR3. The CDR3 region is CASQASGRETDTQYF. CDR3 in DNA: TGCGCCAGCCAGGCTAGCGGGAGGGAGACAGATACGCAGTATTTT.

The chain uses TRBV10-2 and TRBJ2-3, with D tentatively TRBD1 (5 bases). Trimming took 5 bases from V and 0 from J, leaving 9 bases between them. This CDR3 spans 14 amino acids. Looked up from germline, CDR1 is WSHSY and CDR2 is SAAADI. In nucleotides, the CDR3 is TGCGCCAGCAGTCCCAGGGCTAGCACAGATACGCAGTATTTT. This gives the protein CASSPRASTDTQYF.

This clone was counted between two and nine times. The chain recombines TRBV4-1 with TRBJ2-3; 9 nucleotides line up with TRBD2. The CDR3 sequence is 18 residues long. The germline gives CDR1 MGHRA, CDR2 YSYEKL. V shed 1 base and J 0 bases; nucleotides not matched to a gene: 8. CDR3 bases: TGCGCCAGCAGCCAAGCGGGCGCGGGAGGGCTCAGCACAGATACGCAGTATTTT. Translated, it gives CASSQAGAGGLSTDTQYF.

V gene TRBV6-1 combines with J gene TRBJ2-5; 7 bases match TRBD1. The CDR3 totals 14 residues. V shed 6 bases and J 2 bases; nucleotides not matched to a gene: 6. Germline CDR1 and CDR2: MNHNS and SASEGT. This chain's CDR3 is CASRKWDRQETQYF. CDR3 bases: TGTGCCAGCAGAAAGTGGGACAGACAAGAGACCCAGTACTTC.

J is TRBJ2-7 and V is TRBV21-1; the DNA was not compared with TRBD2, the D call given in the table. TRBV21-1 is noted as a pseudogene. The CDR3 has 14 amino acids. CDR3 protein: CASTPPGLVYEQYF. CDR3 nucleotide sequence: TGTGCCAGCACCCCCCCGGGACTAGTTTACGAGCAGTACTTC.

The rearrangement links TRBV5-1 to TRBJ2-3; 10 bases are shared with TRBD2. This CDR3 region has 17 residues. Germline loops: CDR1 SGHRS, CDR2 YFSETQ. With 0 bases clipped from V and 2 bases from J, the junction kept 6 bases outside the gene matches. The DNA for the CDR3 is TGCGCCAGCAGCTTGGAGGCTAGCGGGAGTGTCACAGATACGCAGTATTTT. Its translation: CASSLEASGSVTDTQYF.

This rearrangement joins TRBV25-1 to TRBJ2-7; the D gene is possibly TRBD2 (5 bases). The CDR3 consists of 13 residues. Trimming left V 6 bases short and J 1 base short, with 10 bases between. The germline V gene encodes CDR1 MGHDK and CDR2 SYGVNS. The CDR3 protein is CASSRAGSYEQYF. The CDR3, as DNA: TGTGCCAGCAGCCGGGCGGGTTCCTACGAGCAGTACTTC.

In this sample, this clone turned up once. The V gene is TRBV28, the J gene TRBJ2-6, with D unresolved. Per germline, CDR1 MDHEN and CDR2 SYDVKM. The V end was cut by 3 bases, the J end by 1 base, with 4 bases between. This CDR3 is built from 14 residues. The CDR3 DNA sequence: TGTGCCAGCAGTTTCCCGTCTGGGGCCAACGTCCTGACTTTC. Protein sequence: CASSFPSGANVLTF.